This TCR beta chain comes out of a study of post-analysis software for immune sequencing data. Study background: Recorded subtypes: relapsing-remitting, secondary progressive, progressive-relapsing; some patients unannotated.

cDNA libraries of TCR beta carried unique molecular identifiers. Yield was roughly 500,000 cDNA molecules from around 1 to 10 million T cells. TCRdb analysed the PCR reads with MiXCR anew, one entry per CDR3 protein. This table holds about 770,000 distinct CDR3 sequences, about half found once. As to this clonotype: Its antigen is still unknown.

Points from the study as a whole: Batch-mates among the samples co-clustered strongly by F measure. Multiple sclerosis patients showed significantly lower normalized Chao1 diversity than controls did.

This receptor was identified in a girl aged 10 to 17 with multiple sclerosis. The sequencing input was blood.

The CDR3 nucleotides are TGTGCCAGCAGTTCGGCTAGCCTACAAGAGACCCAGTACTTC. This gives the protein CASSSASLQETQYF. This chain links TRBV28 with TRBJ2-5, with D possibly being TRBD2 (5 bases). V gave up 4 bases and J gave up 2 bases, with 11 bases separating them. There are 14 residues in the CDR3. CDR1 and CDR2 (germline): MDHEN, SYDVKM.